What follows is one TCR beta chain and its context. The antigen this receptor binds is unknown. No quality values exist for individual bases; no much larger clone is one base distant. This specimen's treatment or condition label, interpreted: live attenuated yellow fever vaccine strain. At each blood-draw timepoint, two biological replicates of bulk PBMCs were obtained. PBMCs were isolated from peripheral blood using a standard Ficoll-Paque protocol. RNA was extracted with TriZol from bulk PBMCs, CD4 and CD8 fractions, and dextramer-positive and dextramer-negative fractions. TCR cDNA was made using 5'RACE template switching, a step that added a universal primer site and unique molecular identifiers. Priming for cDNA synthesis came from both the TCR alpha and TCR beta constant segments. Two PCR steps were used to amplify libraries, with sample barcodes and sequencing adapters being added in the second step. Sequencing of libraries was done on Illumina HiSeq 2500 (2x100 bp) or NovaSeq (2x150 bp). The authors' pipeline ran thus. Demultiplexing of reads and collapsing into UMI consensus sequences were performed with MIGEC, and V(D)J alignment was carried out with MiXCR. Vaccine-responding clonotypes were defined with edgeR using replicate PBMC samples, requiring FDR below 0.01 and a log2 fold change above 5 up to day 15. Bulk clonotypes were assigned CD4 or CD8 identity according to which sequenced CD4 or CD8 repertoire held them at higher abundance. TCRdb cleaned the public reads at Q25 with fastp, built clones with MiXCR and kept in-frame beta chains. Every CDR3 protein is listed once, alongside the most common genes and DNA of its rows. Clone size and V and J calls follow TCRdb, not the original study. Counted in this sample were some 500,000 distinct CDR3 sequences; roughly 12% of them appeared once. The leading ten clones occupy over 12% of the sample.

This sample was included in a study of T cells after yellow fever vaccination (dated by TCRdb to the late 2010s). Turning to the overall study: The SMART-Seq v4 Ultra Low Input RNA kit was used to prepare libraries from fractions with low cell numbers. To follow T-cell clones before and after both primary and booster YFV17D yellow fever vaccination, bulk TCR alpha and beta repertoires underwent longitudinal sequencing. Two healthy male donors, one aged 18 to 29 and one aged 30 to 39 years, were included in the cohort. Blood was collected at multiple timepoints before and after primary and secondary immunization, and bulk PBMC replicates and cell subsets were isolated.

The germline V and J ends show losses of 0 bases and 0 bases respectively, and no gene match explains 2 bases of the junction. The germline V gene (reference sequence) specifies SGHNT as CDR1 and YYREEE as CDR2. Including the terminal cysteine and phenylalanine, the CDR3 comprises 17 residues. The read is trimmed to its CDR3 DNA, 51 bases read in frame from base 1. What the research found in general, with its limitations: After the booster, most of the clones that had expanded following primary vaccination were detected again (approximately 96% of CD4 and 80% to 90% of CD8), which suggests that memory was broadly maintained. A small share of clonotypes occurred in both CD4 and CD8 compartments, likely arising from convergent recombination. Because only a couple of donors were included in the study, the extent to which the findings can be generalized is limited. Computational filtering was needed because FACS-sorted repertoires could contain abundant contaminating clonotypes from the bulk population. Compared with the primary T-cell response, the secondary T-cell response was weaker but faster, peaking on day 5 rather than day 15.

The sequenced sample was PBMCs, obtained on the day of the yellow fever booster vaccination. This clonotype originated in a man aged 25-45 years who received the YFV17D yellow fever vaccine. This chain is built from TRBV5-4 and TRBJ1-6, and TRBD1 aligns with 8 junction nucleotides. The nucleotide sequence is given as TGTGCCAGCAGCTTGGGGACAGGGAGCTCCTATAATTCACCCCTCCACTTT. Its protein is CASSLGTGSSYNSPLHF.